Shown below are 23 T cell receptor beta chains from a single sample sequenced in a study of T cells in Graves' hyperthyroidism and ophthalmopathy. Amplification targeted TCR beta CDR3 regions from RNA transcripts. Using the HTBI primer set, a first-round RT-PCR was run on the TCR CDR3. TCRdb re-called the multiplex PCR reads through MiXCR, storing one row per CDR3 protein. The sample consists of fewer than 650,000 distinct CDR3 sequences, around 43% of them appearing once. The sequencing input was peripheral blood or thyroid tissue (not recorded which). Receptors were obtained from an adult woman with Graves' disease, either hyperthyroidism or ophthalmopathy (not recorded which).

This clonotype was observed many times. This rearrangement joins TRBV7-2 to TRBJ2-5; 7 nucleotides line up with TRBD2. V was pared by 5 bases and J by 4 bases, with 7 bases of the junction left unmatched. The CDR3 covers 14 residues. In germline, CDR1 is SGHTA, CDR2 FQGNSA. CDR3 loop: CASSRRLATETQYF. DNA of the CDR3: TGTGCCAGCAGCCGTCGACTAGCCACAGAGACCCAGTACTTC.

The genes are TRBV2 and TRBJ2-5; D assignment may be TRBD1 or TRBD2 (5 bases each). Germline assignment: CDR1 SNHLY and CDR2 FYNNEI. The CDR3 loop spans 15 amino acids. Trimming removed 3 bases at V and 9 bases at J, with 20 bases between. The CDR3 reads CASSEMEAGRQPQYF. Written as DNA, the CDR3 is TGTGCCAGCAGTGAGATGGAGGCAGGGCGACAGCCCCAGTACTTC.

This clonotype was seen only a few times. The rearrangement links TRBV5-1 to TRBJ2-5; 7 bases match TRBD2. V lost 2 bases to trimming and J lost 5 bases; unmatched junction nucleotides: 9. Germline V gene data show CDR1 as SGHRS and CDR2 as YFSETQ. The CDR3 has 15 amino acids. The CDR3 sequence: CASSFSAGRMETQYF. CDR3 sequence (DNA): TGCGCCAGCAGCTTTTCAGCGGGAAGGATGGAGACCCAGTACTTC.

This clonotype is a singleton in its sample. The genes are TRBV10-3 and TRBJ1-1; 8 positions match TRBD1. Germline values: CDR1 ENHRY, CDR2 SYGVKD. The CDR3 spans 14 residues. Losses at the gene ends were 10 bases for V and 0 bases for J; bases not matched to a gene: 7. In nucleotides, the CDR3 is TGTGCCACTCAACCGGGACAGGTGAACACTGAAGCTTTCTTT. It is translated as CATQPGQVNTEAFF.

This chain joins TRBV29-1 and TRBJ2-7, with TRBD2 matching over 8 bases. Germline CDR1 is SQVTM and CDR2 is ANQGSEA. J gave up 3 bases and V 8 bases, and 9 bases lay outside the gene matches. The CDR3 contains 13 residues. Here the CDR3 reads CSLRLAGIYEQYF. In DNA, the CDR3 is TGCAGCCTTCGCCTAGCGGGTATCTACGAGCAGTACTTC.

This clonotype was observed a handful of times. The V call is TRBV29-1, the J call TRBJ1-2, with TRBD1 matching 11 bases. Germline loops: CDR1 SQVTM, CDR2 ANQGSEA. The CDR3 consists of 16 residues. V lost 3 bases, J lost 3 bases, and 9 bases stayed unmatched. The DNA for the CDR3 is TGCAGCGTTGAGGGCGGGACAGGGGGTCCTCACTATGGCTACACCTTC. This sequence encodes CSVEGGTGGPHYGYTF.

V usage is TRBV19 and J usage is TRBJ1-4; TRBD1 matches at 10 bases. CDR3 length equals 15 residues. Germline loops: CDR1 LNHDA, CDR2 SQIVND (reference sequence). With 5 bases clipped from V and 8 bases from J, the junction kept 8 bases outside the gene matches. CDR3 nucleotide sequence: TGTGCCAGTAGTGCCGACAGGGGGCTTCTGGAAAAACTGTTTTTT. Encoded protein: CASSADRGLLEKLFF.

V usage is TRBV6-6 and J usage is TRBJ2-2; D is undetermined. The germline V and J ends were trimmed by 4 bases and 1 base, with 7 bases remaining between them. Per germline, CDR1 MNHNY and CDR2 SVGAGI (reference sequence). This CDR3 has 14 amino acids. This chain's CDR3 is CASSSDGNTGELFF. CDR3 coding DNA: TGTGCCAGCAGTTCCGACGGGAACACCGGGGAGCTGTTTTTT.

This chain uses TRBV20-1 with TRBJ2-2; D is uncertain. The CDR3 spans 12 residues. Trimming removed 7 bases from V and 0 bases from J, with 6 bases in between. The germline CDR1 and CDR2 sequences are DFQATT and SNEGSKA (reference sequence). CDR3 region: CSVSANTGELFF. As DNA, the CDR3 is TGCAGTGTTTCGGCGAACACCGGGGAGCTGTTTTTT.

This clonotype was seen only a few times. The gene calls are TRBV29-1 and TRBJ2-2; 13 positions agree with TRBD2. This CDR3 is built from 14 residues. V trimming: 7 bases; J trimming: 7 bases; junction bases outside the gene matches: 6. The germline gives CDR1 SQVTM, CDR2 ANQGSEA. The CDR3 bases are TGCAGCGCCAGGACTAGCGGGAGAGTCGGGGAGCTGTTTTTT. As protein: CSARTSGRVGELFF.

The chain employs TRBV20-1 and TRBJ1-6; D is perhaps TRBD1 (6 bases). Trimming shortened V by 5 bases and J by 5 bases, and 19 bases separated the two germline ends. Germline V gene data show CDR1 as DFQATT and CDR2 as SNEGSKA (reference sequence). The CDR3 extends over 16 amino acids. The CDR3 sequence: CSAWGAGGPNNSPLHF. CDR3 sequence (DNA): TGCAGTGCTTGGGGGGCGGGAGGGCCTAATAATTCACCCCTCCACTTT.

Comments on this clonotype: A read error may produce the germline difference seen at one junction end. This chain connects TRBV7-2 to TRBJ1-5; 9 bases align to TRBD1. The CDR3 spans 16 residues. The germline V gene encodes CDR1 SGHTA and CDR2 FQGNSA. The CDR3 sequence is CASTLQGALSNQPQHF. The CDR3 region has the DNA TGTGCCAGCACCTTACAGGGGGCCCTTAGCAATCAGCCCCAGCATTTT.

CDR3 DNA sequence: TGTGCCAGCAGCCAAGACCGGGCGGCGCTCTCTGGGGCCAACGTCCTGACTTTC. It codes for CASSQDRAALSGANVLTF. The chain employs TRBV14 and TRBJ2-6; D unclear. The CDR3 runs to 18 residues. Germline CDR1 reads SGHDN; CDR2 reads FVKESK. The V end was cut by 0 bases, the J end by 0 bases, with 12 bases between.

The V call is TRBV7-3, the J call TRBJ2-7; D ambiguous. CDR3 length equals 15 residues. Germline CDR1 reads SGHTA; CDR2 reads FQGTGA. V lost 1 base, J lost 0 bases, and 10 bases lay in between. The CDR3 region has the DNA TGTGCCAGCAGCTTAAACCCCACTTACTCCTACGAGCAGTACTTC. Protein product: CASSLNPTYSYEQYF.

This clonotype was detected ten times or more. CDR3 coding DNA: TGTGCCAGCAAAGGTGGGGCTGTGTATGACGAGCAGTACTTC. The encoded protein is CASKGGAVYDEQYF. The chain carries TRBV7-6 and TRBJ2-7, with D tentatively TRBD1 (5 bases). This CDR3 contains 14 residues. The V gene lost 7 bases and the J gene lost 5 bases, with 18 bases spanning the gap. Germline V gene data show CDR1 as SGHVS and CDR2 as FNYEAQ. Variable domain in full (rest from reference TRBV7-6 and TRBJ2-7): GAGVSQSPRYKVTKRGQDVALRCDPISGHVSLYWYRQALGQGPEFLTYFNYEAQQDKSGLPNDRFSAERPEGSISTLTIQRTEQRDSAMYRCASKGGAVYDEQYFGPGTRLTVT.

The rearrangement joins TRBV10-2 to TRBJ2-7, with D maybe TRBD2 (5 bases). The V end was cut by 8 bases, the J end by 7 bases, with 21 bases between. The CDR3 has 14 residues. From germline, CDR1 is WSHSY and CDR2 SAAADI. CDR3 nucleotide sequence: TGCGCCAGCGTTACGGACTCCGCTTTGGGGGAGCAGTACTTC. This codes for CASVTDSALGEQYF.

V gene TRBV5-1 combines with J gene TRBJ2-3; D is perhaps TRBD2 (6 bases). The germline V gene encodes CDR1 SGHRS and CDR2 YFSETQ. V was cut by 6 bases and J by 0 bases, with 11 bases left in between. The CDR3 is 14 amino acids. The CDR3 DNA reads TGCGCCAGCACAAGGGGAGGAAGCACAGATACGCAGTATTTT. Residues: CASTRGGSTDTQYF.

The rearrangement uses TRBV7-9 and TRBJ1-2; D unclear. Per the germline V gene, CDR1 is SEHNR and CDR2 is FQNEAQ (reference sequence). This CDR3 is built from 14 residues. V was trimmed by 6 bases and J by 8 bases, leaving 19 bases between them. The CDR3: CASRGYTTEGGYTF. DNA of the CDR3: TGTGCCAGCAGGGGTTACACCACCGAGGGAGGCTACACCTTC.

A note on this clonotype: A much larger clone sits a single nucleotide away, making a read error possible. As the CDR3 is not closed by the conserved phenylalanine or tryptophan, this likely results from a read error. The chain links TRBV5-1 to TRBJ2-7, with TRBD2 matching over 12 bases. With 4 bases clipped from V and 3 bases from J, the junction kept 11 bases outside the gene matches. Germline V gene lookup returns CDR1 SGHRS and CDR2 YFSETQ. The CDR3 is 17 amino acids. CDR3 sequence (DNA): TGCGCCAGCAGCCCGCTTTCTAGCGGGAGGGGGATCTACGAGCAGTACATC. It specifies CASSPLSSGRGIYEQYI.

The rearrangement links TRBV7-9 to TRBJ1-2; D is undetermined. Germline-derived CDR1 and CDR2 are SEHNR and FQNEAQ (reference sequence). Trimming pared 5 bases from V and 6 bases from J, leaving 19 bases between. The CDR3 loop spans 15 amino acids. Here the CDR3 reads CASSRGRADVDGYTF. CDR3 nucleotides: TGTGCCAGCAGCCGGGGAAGGGCCGACGTTGATGGCTACACCTTC.

This sequence joins TRBV11-2 and TRBJ2-5; TRBD2 matches at 10 bases. The CDR3 runs to 16 residues. The germline V gene encodes CDR1 SGHAT and CDR2 FQNNGV. Trimming cost V 3 bases and J 1 base; bases outside gene matches: 5. Here the CDR3 DNA reads TGTGCCAGCAGCTTCGCGACTAGCGGGCCCCAAGAGACCCAGTACTTC. Protein product: CASSFATSGPQETQYF.

V and J are TRBV20-1 and TRBJ2-7; D perhaps matches TRBD1 (5 bases). CDR3 length: 15 residues. The germline V gene has CDR1 DFQATT and CDR2 SNEGSKA (reference sequence). V was pared by 3 bases and J by 5 bases, with 20 bases between. CDR3: CSARVTGTIYNEQYF. The CDR3 DNA reads TGCAGTGCTAGGGTCACAGGTACTATCTACAACGAGCAGTACTTC.

This clonotype was observed many times. The chain carries TRBV13 and TRBJ1-2, with D hard to call. The CDR3 sequence is 11 residues long. V was clipped by 8 bases and J by 7 bases, with 11 bases between them. CDR1 and CDR2 from the germline V gene are PRHDT and FYEKMQ (reference sequence). CDR3 protein: CASRQAGGYTF. CDR3 DNA: TGTGCCAGCCGACAAGCTGGTGGCTACACCTTC.